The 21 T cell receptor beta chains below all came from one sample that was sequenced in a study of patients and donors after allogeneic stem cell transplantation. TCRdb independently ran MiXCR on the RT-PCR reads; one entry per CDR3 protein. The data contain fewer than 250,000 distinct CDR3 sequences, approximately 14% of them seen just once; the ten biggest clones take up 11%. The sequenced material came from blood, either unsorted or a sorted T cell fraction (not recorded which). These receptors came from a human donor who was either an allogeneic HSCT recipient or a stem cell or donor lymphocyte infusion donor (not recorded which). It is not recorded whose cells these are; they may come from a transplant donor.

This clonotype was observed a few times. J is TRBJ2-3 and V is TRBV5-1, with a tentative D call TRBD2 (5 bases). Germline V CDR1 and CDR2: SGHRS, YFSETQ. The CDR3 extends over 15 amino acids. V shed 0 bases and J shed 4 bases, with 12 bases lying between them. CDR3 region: CASSLDGSASDTQYF. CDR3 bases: TGCGCCAGCAGCTTGGATGGTAGCGCCTCAGATACGCAGTATTTT.

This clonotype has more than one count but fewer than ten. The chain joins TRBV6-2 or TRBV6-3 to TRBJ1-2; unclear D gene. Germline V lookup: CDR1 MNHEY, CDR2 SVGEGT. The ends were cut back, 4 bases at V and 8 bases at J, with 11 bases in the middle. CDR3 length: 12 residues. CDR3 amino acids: CASSSSMMGYTF. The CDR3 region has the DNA TGTGCCAGCAGTTCCTCGATGATGGGCTACACCTTC.

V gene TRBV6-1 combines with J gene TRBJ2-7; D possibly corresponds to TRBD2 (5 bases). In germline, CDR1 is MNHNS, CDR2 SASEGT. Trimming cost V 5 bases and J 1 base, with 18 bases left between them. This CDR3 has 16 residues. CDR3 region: CASSPHPSPGSYEQYF. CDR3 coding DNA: TGTGCCAGCAGTCCCCATCCTAGCCCTGGATCCTACGAGCAGTACTTC.

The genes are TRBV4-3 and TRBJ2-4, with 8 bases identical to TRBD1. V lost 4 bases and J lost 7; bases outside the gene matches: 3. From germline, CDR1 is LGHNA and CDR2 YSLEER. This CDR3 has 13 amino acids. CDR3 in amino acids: CASSPRTGNIQYF. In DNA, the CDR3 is TGCGCCAGCAGCCCTCGGACAGGGAACATTCAGTACTTC.

The CDR3 region is CASPGDHGYTF. The CDR3 DNA reads TGTGCCAGTCCAGGGGACCATGGCTACACCTTC. The V gene is TRBV7-2, the J gene TRBJ1-2; possible D gene TRBD1, 6 bases. The CDR3 runs 11 residues. Trimming took off 9 bases at V and 6 bases at J, with 11 bases between the two ends. Looked up from germline, CDR1 is SGHTA and CDR2 is FQGNSA.

This CDR3 is CASSLSGRQETQYF. The CDR3 coding sequence is TGTGCCAGCAGCTTATCGGGCAGACAAGAGACCCAGTACTTC. The chain uses TRBV7-9 and TRBJ2-5; D gene ambiguous. Germline CDR1 SEHNR, CDR2 FQNEAQ (reference sequence). The CDR3 consists of 14 residues. V gave up 2 bases and J gave up 2 bases, with 9 bases separating them. The variable domain in full, with the rest retrieved from reference TRBV7-9 and TRBJ2-5, is DTGVSQNPRHKITKRGQNVTFRCDPISEHNRLYWYRQTLGQGPEFLTYFQNEAQLEKSRLLSDRFSAERPKGSFSTLEIQRTEQGDSAMYLCASSLSGRQETQYFGPGTRLLVL.

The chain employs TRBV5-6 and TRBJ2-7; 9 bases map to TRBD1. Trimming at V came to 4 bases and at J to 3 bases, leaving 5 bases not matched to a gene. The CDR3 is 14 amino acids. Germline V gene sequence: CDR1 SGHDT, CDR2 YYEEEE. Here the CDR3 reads CASSAGTGFYEQYF. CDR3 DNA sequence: TGTGCCAGCAGCGCCGGGACAGGGTTCTACGAGCAGTACTTC.

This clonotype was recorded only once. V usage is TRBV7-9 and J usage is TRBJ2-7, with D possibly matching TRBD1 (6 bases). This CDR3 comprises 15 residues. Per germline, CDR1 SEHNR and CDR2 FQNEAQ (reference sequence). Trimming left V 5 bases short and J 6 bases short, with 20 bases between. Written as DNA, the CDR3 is TGTGCCAGCAGCCCTGACCGGGGCAGGGGATCCGAGCAGTACTTC. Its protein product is CASSPDRGRGSEQYF.

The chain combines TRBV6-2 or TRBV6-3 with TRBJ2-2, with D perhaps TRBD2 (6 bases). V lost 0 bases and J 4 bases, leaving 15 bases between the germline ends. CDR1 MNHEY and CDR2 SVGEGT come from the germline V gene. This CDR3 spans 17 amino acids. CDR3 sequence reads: CASSYSGVGEVTGELFF. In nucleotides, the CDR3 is TGTGCCAGCAGTTACTCCGGTGTAGGGGAGGTCACCGGGGAGCTGTTTTTT.

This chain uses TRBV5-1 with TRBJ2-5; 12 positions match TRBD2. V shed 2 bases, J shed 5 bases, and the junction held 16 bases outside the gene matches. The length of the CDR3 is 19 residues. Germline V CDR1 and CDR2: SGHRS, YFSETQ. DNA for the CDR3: TGCGCCAGCAGCTTCGGAGGACTAGCGGGGACTAGCTTGCGGGAGACCCAGTACTTC. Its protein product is CASSFGGLAGTSLRETQYF.

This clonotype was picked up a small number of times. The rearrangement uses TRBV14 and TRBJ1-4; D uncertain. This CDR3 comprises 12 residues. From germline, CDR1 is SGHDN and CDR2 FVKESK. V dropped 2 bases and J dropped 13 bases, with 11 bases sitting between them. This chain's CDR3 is CASSQPPGGLFF. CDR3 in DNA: TGTGCCAGCAGCCAACCCCCGGGTGGACTGTTTTTT.

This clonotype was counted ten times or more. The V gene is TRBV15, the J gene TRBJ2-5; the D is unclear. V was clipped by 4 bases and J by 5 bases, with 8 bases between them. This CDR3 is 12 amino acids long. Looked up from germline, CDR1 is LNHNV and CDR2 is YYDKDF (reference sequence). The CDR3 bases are TGTGCCACCAGCATGGGTAGGGAGACCCAGTACTTC. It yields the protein CATSMGRETQYF.

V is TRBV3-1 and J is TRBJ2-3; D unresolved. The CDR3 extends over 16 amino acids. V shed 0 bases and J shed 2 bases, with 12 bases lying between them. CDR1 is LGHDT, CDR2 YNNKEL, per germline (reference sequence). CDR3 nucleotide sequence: TGTGCCAGCAGCCAAGATGGGCAAGGATTCACAGATACGCAGTATTTT. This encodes CASSQDGQGFTDTQYF.

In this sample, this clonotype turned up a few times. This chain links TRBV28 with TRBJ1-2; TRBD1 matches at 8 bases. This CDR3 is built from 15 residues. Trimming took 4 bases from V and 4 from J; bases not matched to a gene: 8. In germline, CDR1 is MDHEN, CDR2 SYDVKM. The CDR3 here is CASSSATGGGYGYTF. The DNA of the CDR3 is TGTGCCAGCAGTTCCGCAACAGGGGGAGGCTATGGCTACACCTTC.

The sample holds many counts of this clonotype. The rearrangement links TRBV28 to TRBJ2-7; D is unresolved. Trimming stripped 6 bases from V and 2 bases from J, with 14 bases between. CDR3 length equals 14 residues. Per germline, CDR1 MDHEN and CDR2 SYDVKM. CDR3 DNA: TGTGCCAGCAGACTCCCCCGAGCGCCCTACGAGCAGTACTTC. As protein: CASRLPRAPYEQYF.

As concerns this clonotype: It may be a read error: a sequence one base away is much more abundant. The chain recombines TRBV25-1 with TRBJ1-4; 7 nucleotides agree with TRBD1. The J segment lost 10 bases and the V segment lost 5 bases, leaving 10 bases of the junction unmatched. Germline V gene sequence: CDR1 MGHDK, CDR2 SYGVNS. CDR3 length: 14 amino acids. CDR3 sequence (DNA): TGTGCCAGCAGTAAAGGCCCCCAGGGGGGAAAACTGTTTTTT. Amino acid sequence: CASSKGPQGGKLFF.

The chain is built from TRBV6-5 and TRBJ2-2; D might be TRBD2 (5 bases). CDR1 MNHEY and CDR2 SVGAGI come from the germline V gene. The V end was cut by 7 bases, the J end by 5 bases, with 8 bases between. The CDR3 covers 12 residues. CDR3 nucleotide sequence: TGTGCCAGCAAGAGGAGGACCGGGGAGCTGTTTTTT. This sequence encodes CASKRRTGELFF.

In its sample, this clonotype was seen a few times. CDR3 in amino acids: CASSEATARTDTQYF. For the CDR3, the DNA is TGTGCCAGCAGTGAAGCCACAGCGCGCACAGATACGCAGTATTTT. V usage is TRBV6-1 and J usage is TRBJ2-3; D call uncertain. Per the germline V gene, CDR1 is MNHNS and CDR2 is SASEGT. The CDR3 is 15 amino acids. The V end was cut by 0 bases, the J end by 1 base, with 8 bases between.

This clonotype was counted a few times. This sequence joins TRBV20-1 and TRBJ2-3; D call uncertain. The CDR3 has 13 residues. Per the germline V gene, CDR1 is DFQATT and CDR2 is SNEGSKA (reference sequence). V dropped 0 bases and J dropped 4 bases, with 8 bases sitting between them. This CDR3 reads CSARDQSADTQYF. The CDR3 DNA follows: TGCAGTGCTAGAGACCAGTCAGCAGATACGCAGTATTTT.

CDR3: CASSPPWQSTDTQYF. CDR3 nucleotide sequence: TGTGCCAGCAGCCCCCCCTGGCAGTCCACAGATACGCAGTATTTT. The rearrangement uses TRBV5-6 and TRBJ2-3; D remains unclear. The CDR3 length is 15 residues. Trimming left V 4 bases short and J 2 bases short, with 14 bases between. Germline V gene sequence: CDR1 SGHDT, CDR2 YYEEEE.

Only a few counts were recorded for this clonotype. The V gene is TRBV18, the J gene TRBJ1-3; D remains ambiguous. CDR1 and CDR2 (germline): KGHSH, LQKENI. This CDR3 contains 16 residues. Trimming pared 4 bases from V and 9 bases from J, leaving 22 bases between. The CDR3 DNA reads TGTGCCAGCTCACGCTCAGGTGGAGCTCTGGAAAGCACCATATATTTT. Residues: CASSRSGGALESTIYF.